These T cell receptor beta chains were read from a single sample in a study of graft-versus-host responses after intestinal transplantation. This table comes from immunoSEQ multiplex PCR, and its TCRdb copy is limited to in-frame clones, with some not included. Found here are more than 90,000 clones, roughly 93% of them singletons; the top ten hold approximately 1%. These receptors are not linked to any known antigen. The source was unstimulated CD8+ T cells sorted from spleen or lymph node cells, collected before transplant. These receptor sequences come from a human donor who was the organ donor for an intestinal transplant. CDR3s include the opening cysteine and the closing phenylalanine or tryptophan. A D gene is named only where the DNA matches it firmly. Clone size is stated in some rows and not others, as once, few, many or a class when expanded.

CDR3 length: 17; J gene: TRBJ2-1; V gene: TRBV4-1; D gene: TRBD2; clone size: -; CDR3 DNA: TGCGCCAGCAGCCAAGTTACAGTCGGGCTAGCGGGGAATGAGCAGTTCTTC; CDR3 protein: CASSQVTVGLAGNEQFF
CDR3 length: 16; J gene: TRBJ1-1; V gene: TRBV6-1; D gene: -; clone size: -; CDR3 DNA: TGTGCCAGCAGTGAAATAGACAGTCCTCTGCATACTGAAGCTTTCTTT; CDR3 protein: CASSEIDSPLHTEAFF
CDR3 length: 16; J gene: TRBJ2-7; V gene: TRBV19; D gene: -; clone size: -; CDR3 DNA: TGTGCCAGTAGTTTCAGGGGGGGCCTCCCCTCCTACGAGCAGTACTTC; CDR3 protein: CASSFRGGLPSYEQYF
CDR3 length: 14; J gene: TRBJ2-7; V gene: TRBV21-1; D gene: -; clone size: -; CDR3 DNA: TGTGCCAGCAGCAATCGAGCCAGCAGGTACGAGCAGTACTTC; CDR3 protein: CASSNRASRYEQYF
CDR3 length: 8; J gene: TRBJ1-1; V gene: TRBV20-1; D gene: -; clone size: -; CDR3 DNA: TGCAGGAGCGGTCTAGCTTTCTTT; CDR3 protein: CRSGLAFF
CDR3 length: 16; J gene: TRBJ1-1; V gene: TRBV6-1; D gene: -; clone size: few; CDR3 DNA: TGTGCCAGCAGTGATTGGCCGGGACGGCTGAACACTGAAGCTTTCTTT; CDR3 protein: CASSDWPGRLNTEAFF
CDR3 length: 15; J gene: TRBJ2-3; V gene: TRBV7-9; D gene: -; clone size: -; CDR3 DNA: TGTGCCAGCAGCCCTGAGGGTCCAGATCTCAATACGCAGTATTTT; CDR3 protein: CASSPEGPDLNTQYF
CDR3 length: 15; J gene: TRBJ2-7; V gene: TRBV4-1; D gene: TRBD2; clone size: -; CDR3 DNA: TGCGCCAGCAGCCAACTTACTAGCGGGAGCTACGAGCAGTACTTC; CDR3 protein: CASSQLTSGSYEQYF
CDR3 length: 12; J gene: TRBJ2-7; V gene: TRBV5-1; D gene: -; clone size: -; CDR3 DNA: TGCGCCAGCAGGGCAGATACCTACGAGCAGTACTTC; CDR3 protein: CASRADTYEQYF
CDR3 length: 15; J gene: TRBJ2-1; V gene: TRBV29-1; D gene: -; clone size: -; CDR3 DNA: TGCAGCGTCTTCCCTAGGAGCCTCTCCTACAATGAGCAGTTCTTC; CDR3 protein: CSVFPRSLSYNEQFF
CDR3 length: 11; J gene: TRBJ2-1; V gene: TRBV4-2; D gene: -; clone size: -; CDR3 DNA: TGTGCCAGCCAGGAGGTCAATGAGCAGTTCTTC; CDR3 protein: CASQEVNEQFF
CDR3 length: 13; J gene: TRBJ2-5; V gene: TRBV11-2; D gene: -; clone size: -; CDR3 DNA: TGTGCCAGCAGCTCCGCCGTCAGGGAGACCCAGTACTTC; CDR3 protein: CASSSAVRETQYF
CDR3 length: 15; J gene: TRBJ2-5; V gene: TRBV6-5; D gene: TRBD2; clone size: -; CDR3 DNA: TGTGCCAGCAGCCGCGGGGCTAGCGGGAAGGAGACCCAGTACTTC; CDR3 protein: CASSRGASGKETQYF
CDR3 length: 17; J gene: TRBJ2-1; V gene: TRBV4-3; D gene: -; clone size: -; CDR3 DNA: TGCGCCAGCAGCCAAGATCGAAATGGCGGGATGGGGAATGAGCAGTTCTTC; CDR3 protein: CASSQDRNGGMGNEQFF
CDR3 length: 17; J gene: TRBJ2-1; V gene: TRBV9; D gene: TRBD2; clone size: -; CDR3 DNA: TGTGCCAGCAGCCTAGCCGGCCTAGCGGGATCCTACAATGAGCAGTTCTTC; CDR3 protein: CASSLAGLAGSYNEQFF
CDR3 length: 15; J gene: TRBJ2-7; V gene: TRBV2; D gene: TRBD2; clone size: -; CDR3 DNA: TGTGCCAGCAGAGAAGGGACTAGCGCCTCCTACGAGCAGTACTTC; CDR3 protein: CASREGTSASYEQYF
CDR3 length: 17; J gene: TRBJ2-1; V gene: TRBV4-2; D gene: TRBD2; clone size: -; CDR3 DNA: TGTGCCAGCAGCCGAATCCCACCGGCTAGGGAGGGAAATGAGCAGTTCTTC; CDR3 protein: CASSRIPPAREGNEQFF
CDR3 length: 11; J gene: TRBJ2-3; V gene: TRBV27; D gene: -; clone size: -; CDR3 DNA: TGTGCCAGCAGTTGGGGAGATACGCAGTATTTT; CDR3 protein: CASSWGDTQYF
CDR3 length: 13; J gene: TRBJ2-3; V gene: TRBV6-6; D gene: -; clone size: once; CDR3 DNA: TGTGCCAGCAGTGCCACGACTGGGGATACGCAGTATTTT; CDR3 protein: CASSATTGDTQYF
CDR3 length: 13; J gene: TRBJ2-7; V gene: TRBV27; D gene: TRBD2; clone size: -; CDR3 DNA: TGTGCCAGCAGTTTAAACGGGGGGGCCGAGCAGTACTTC; CDR3 protein: CASSLNGGAEQYF
CDR3 length: 13; J gene: TRBJ2-7; V gene: TRBV4-2; D gene: -; clone size: -; CDR3 DNA: TGTGCCAGCAGCCAAGTCCACGGATACGAGCAGTACTTC; CDR3 protein: CASSQVHGYEQYF
CDR3 length: 13; J gene: TRBJ2-7; V gene: TRBV27; D gene: -; clone size: -; CDR3 DNA: TGTGCCAGCAGTTTATCGTCTCAGGGCGAGCAGTACTTC; CDR3 protein: CASSLSSQGEQYF
CDR3 length: 15; J gene: TRBJ2-7; V gene: TRBV9; D gene: -; clone size: few; CDR3 DNA: TGTGCCAGCAGCGTTGGAGGGCAGGGGGGGTACGAGCAGTACTTC; CDR3 protein: CASSVGGQGGYEQYF
CDR3 length: 15; J gene: TRBJ2-7; V gene: TRBV6-5; D gene: -; clone size: -; CDR3 DNA: TGTGCCAGCAGTCCCGTCCCAGGGGCCCCCTACGAGCAGTACTTC; CDR3 protein: CASSPVPGAPYEQYF
CDR3 length: 16; J gene: TRBJ2-7; V gene: TRBV9; D gene: TRBD2; clone size: -; CDR3 DNA: TGTGCCAGCAGCGTCAAAAGGACTAGCGGCTCCTACGAGCAGTACTTC; CDR3 protein: CASSVKRTSGSYEQYF
CDR3 length: 15; J gene: TRBJ1-2; V gene: TRBV16; D gene: -; clone size: -; CDR3 DNA: TGTGCCAGCAGCCAAACCTTGCAAGGGGCCTATGGCTACACCTTC; CDR3 protein: CASSQTLQGAYGYTF
CDR3 length: 13; J gene: TRBJ1-1; V gene: TRBV5-6; D gene: -; clone size: -; CDR3 DNA: TGTGCCAGCAGCCCCTGGGGGAACACTGAAGCTTTCTTT; CDR3 protein: CASSPWGNTEAFF
CDR3 length: 16; J gene: TRBJ1-2; V gene: TRBV6-5; D gene: -; clone size: -; CDR3 DNA: TGTGCCAGCAGTTACCGACAGAAGCCCTTAAACTATGGCTACACCTTC; CDR3 protein: CASSYRQKPLNYGYTF
CDR3 length: 18; J gene: TRBJ2-3; V gene: TRBV10-3; D gene: TRBD2; clone size: -; CDR3 DNA: TGTGCCATCAGTGAGTCAAAGGGGACTAGCGGGTACTCGGATACGCAGTATTTT; CDR3 protein: CAISESKGTSGYSDTQYF
CDR3 length: 14; J gene: TRBJ2-1; V gene: TRBV4-1; D gene: -; clone size: -; CDR3 DNA: TGCGCCAGCAGCCTTAACAGGGGGGGCGATGAGCAGTTCTTC; CDR3 protein: CASSLNRGGDEQFF
CDR3 length: 16; J gene: TRBJ1-4; V gene: TRBV27; D gene: -; clone size: once; CDR3 DNA: TGTGCCAGCAGTGTCTCTTGGGGGCAAACTAATGAAAAACTGTTTTTT; CDR3 protein: CASSVSWGQTNEKLFF
CDR3 length: 14; J gene: TRBJ2-7; V gene: TRBV5-5; D gene: -; clone size: -; CDR3 DNA: TGTGCCAGCAGCGTGGGACGGACGTACTACGAGCAGTACTTC; CDR3 protein: CASSVGRTYYEQYF
CDR3 length: 14; J gene: TRBJ2-7; V gene: TRBV9; D gene: -; clone size: once; CDR3 DNA: TGTGCCAGCAGCGTAGAGACCGGTTCCTACGAGCAGTACTTC; CDR3 protein: CASSVETGSYEQYF
CDR3 length: 14; J gene: TRBJ2-5; V gene: TRBV5-1; D gene: TRBD2; clone size: once; CDR3 DNA: TGCGCCAGCAGCTTTGGGGGAGGGCGAGAGACCCAGTACTTC; CDR3 protein: CASSFGGGRETQYF
CDR3 length: 12; J gene: TRBJ1-3; V gene: TRBV29-1; D gene: -; clone size: -; CDR3 DNA: TGCAGCGTTGGACTAGCTGGAAACACCATATATTTT; CDR3 protein: CSVGLAGNTIYF
CDR3 length: 17; J gene: TRBJ2-2; V gene: TRBV7-2; D gene: TRBD2; clone size: -; CDR3 DNA: TGTGCCAGCAGCTTAGTGGGAGGACTAGCGGAGGGCGGGGAGCTGTTTTTT; CDR3 protein: CASSLVGGLAEGGELFF
CDR3 length: 12; J gene: TRBJ1-1; V gene: TRBV5-5; D gene: -; clone size: -; CDR3 DNA: TGTGCCAGGATGGTTTTCAGTTTCGAAGCTTTCTTT; CDR3 protein: CARMVFSFEAFF
CDR3 length: 14; J gene: TRBJ2-2; V gene: TRBV4-3; D gene: TRBD2; clone size: -; CDR3 DNA: TGCGCCAGCAGCCCTTCGCGGGAGACCGGGGAGCTGTTTTTT; CDR3 protein: CASSPSRETGELFF
CDR3 length: 13; J gene: TRBJ2-7; V gene: TRBV28; D gene: -; clone size: -; CDR3 DNA: TGTGCCAGCAGCGTTGGGGGGGCCGGCGAGCAGTACTTC; CDR3 protein: CASSVGGAGEQYF
CDR3 length: 14; J gene: TRBJ2-1; V gene: TRBV28; D gene: -; clone size: once; CDR3 DNA: TGTGCCAGCAGTTCTTTGCGGGCGTATGATGAGCAGTTCTTC; CDR3 protein: CASSSLRAYDEQFF
CDR3 length: 17; J gene: TRBJ1-4; V gene: TRBV9; D gene: -; clone size: once; CDR3 DNA: TGTGCCAGCAGCGTAGATGGGTTCGGGGCAGCGACGGAAAAACTGTTTTTT; CDR3 protein: CASSVDGFGAATEKLFF
CDR3 length: 15; J gene: TRBJ1-2; V gene: TRBV4-2; D gene: -; clone size: -; CDR3 DNA: TGTGCCAGCAGCCAACATGTACAGGCAGACTATGGCTACACCTTC; CDR3 protein: CASSQHVQADYGYTF
CDR3 length: 15; J gene: TRBJ1-4; V gene: TRBV28; D gene: TRBD1; clone size: -; CDR3 DNA: TGTGCCAGCAGTCCCTCCAGGGGGCTGGGTGAAAAACTGTTTTTT; CDR3 protein: CASSPSRGLGEKLFF
CDR3 length: 12; J gene: TRBJ2-2; V gene: TRBV7-6; D gene: -; clone size: -; CDR3 DNA: TGTGCCAGCAGCCAGCACACCGGGGAGCTGTTTTTT; CDR3 protein: CASSQHTGELFF
CDR3 length: 16; J gene: TRBJ2-1; V gene: TRBV29-1; D gene: TRBD2; clone size: -; CDR3 DNA: TGCCCGGTACCAGCGGGAGGACCTCGGTGGGTCAATGAGCAGTTCTTC; CDR3 protein: CPVPAGGPRWVNEQFF
CDR3 length: 15; J gene: TRBJ1-2; V gene: TRBV5-1; D gene: TRBD1; clone size: once; CDR3 DNA: TGCGCCAGCAGCTGGGCGGGACAGGGCGGCTATGGCTACACCTTC; CDR3 protein: CASSWAGQGGYGYTF
CDR3 length: 14; J gene: TRBJ2-5; V gene: TRBV13; D gene: TRBD1; clone size: -; CDR3 DNA: TGTGCCAGCAGCTCTCCGGACAGGGCAGAGACCCAGTACTTC; CDR3 protein: CASSSPDRAETQYF
CDR3 length: 17; J gene: TRBJ1-1; V gene: TRBV7-8; D gene: -; clone size: -; CDR3 DNA: TGTGCCAGCAGCACCCTTTCGGCGGGCAGGGTGAACACTGAAGCTTTCTTT; CDR3 protein: CASSTLSAGRVNTEAFF
CDR3 length: 15; J gene: TRBJ2-1; V gene: TRBV6-5; D gene: TRBD1; clone size: -; CDR3 DNA: TGTGCCAGCAGTTACGATACAGGGGGGTCGAATGAGCAGTTCTTC; CDR3 protein: CASSYDTGGSNEQFF
CDR3 length: 13; J gene: TRBJ2-3; V gene: TRBV19; D gene: -; clone size: -; CDR3 DNA: TGTGCCAGTAGTCTACCGGGGCCAGATACGCAGTATTTT; CDR3 protein: CASSLPGPDTQYF
CDR3 length: 15; J gene: TRBJ2-7; V gene: TRBV4-1; D gene: -; clone size: -; CDR3 DNA: TGCGCCAGCAGCCAAGTAGGCCAGGGTAGTTTCGAGCAGTACTTC; CDR3 protein: CASSQVGQGSFEQYF
CDR3 length: 14; J gene: TRBJ1-4; V gene: TRBV27; D gene: -; clone size: once; CDR3 DNA: TGTGCCAGCAGTTTGGATTATTCCGATGAAAAACTGTTTTTT; CDR3 protein: CASSLDYSDEKLFF
CDR3 length: 15; J gene: TRBJ2-3; V gene: TRBV9; D gene: TRBD2; clone size: -; CDR3 DNA: TGTGCCAGCAGCGTGACTAGCGGGAGGGCTGATACGCAGTATTTT; CDR3 protein: CASSVTSGRADTQYF
CDR3 length: 14; J gene: TRBJ1-1; V gene: TRBV4-1; D gene: -; clone size: -; CDR3 DNA: TGCGCCAGCAGCCAATTAAGGGGCAACACTGAAGCTTTCTTT; CDR3 protein: CASSQLRGNTEAFF
CDR3 length: 11; J gene: TRBJ2-7; V gene: TRBV11-2; D gene: TRBD2; clone size: once; CDR3 DNA: TGTGCCAGCAGCTTAGGGGAGGGTGCGTCGTTC; CDR3 protein: CASSLGEGASF
CDR3 length: 15; J gene: TRBJ2-1; V gene: TRBV7-2; D gene: TRBD2; clone size: -; CDR3 DNA: TGTGCCAGCAGCTTAAGGACTAGCGGGGCCTATGAGCAGTTCTTC; CDR3 protein: CASSLRTSGAYEQFF
CDR3 length: 13; J gene: TRBJ2-1; V gene: TRBV7-3; D gene: -; clone size: -; CDR3 DNA: TGTGCCAGCAGCCGGGACTTCGGAAATGAGCAGTTCTTC; CDR3 protein: CASSRDFGNEQFF
CDR3 length: 17; J gene: TRBJ2-7; V gene: TRBV21-1; D gene: -; clone size: -; CDR3 DNA: TGTGCCAGCAGCATCGCAGCGGGAGGGCCGTTCCCCCACGAGCAGTACTTC; CDR3 protein: CASSIAAGGPFPHEQYF
CDR3 length: 15; J gene: TRBJ1-1; V gene: TRBV19; D gene: -; clone size: -; CDR3 DNA: TGTGCCAGTAGTACCATCCCCTTCCGGGACACTGAAGCTTTCTTT; CDR3 protein: CASSTIPFRDTEAFF
CDR3 length: 12; J gene: TRBJ1-1; V gene: TRBV6-5; D gene: -; clone size: -; CDR3 DNA: TGTGCCACCTTAGGGGGTGGTACTGAAGCTTTCTTT; CDR3 protein: CATLGGGTEAFF